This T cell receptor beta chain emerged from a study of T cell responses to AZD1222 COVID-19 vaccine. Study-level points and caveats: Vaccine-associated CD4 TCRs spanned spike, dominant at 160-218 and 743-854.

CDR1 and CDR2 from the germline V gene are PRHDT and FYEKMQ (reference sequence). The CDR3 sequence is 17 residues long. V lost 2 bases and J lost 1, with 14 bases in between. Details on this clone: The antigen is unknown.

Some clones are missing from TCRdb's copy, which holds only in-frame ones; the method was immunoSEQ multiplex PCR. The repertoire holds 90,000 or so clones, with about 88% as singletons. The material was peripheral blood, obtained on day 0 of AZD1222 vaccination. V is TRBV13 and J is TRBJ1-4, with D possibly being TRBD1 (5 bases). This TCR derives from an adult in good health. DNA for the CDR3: TGTGCCAGCAGCTTAATCGGGGGAATCGGAACTAATGAAAAACTGTTTTTT. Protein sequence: CASSLIGGIGTNEKLFF.